This is a list of T cell receptor beta chains from one sample in a study of memory CD4+ T cells and cytomegalovirus serostatus. Libraries were prepared by immunoSEQ multiplex PCR; TCRdb keeps only in-frame clonotypes and omits some of them. The sample has tens of thousands of clones, around four fifths seen once. Sequencing input: memory CD4+ T cells from blood. The receptors were sampled from an adult in good health and CMV-seronegative. Some clones in this sample may be carry-over from other donors' samples. Both conserved end residues are part of each CDR3. A D gene is named only where the DNA matches it firmly. For some rows the clone size is stated as once, few or many, or as a class when expanded; others skip it.

abundance,j_gene,d_gene,v_gene,CDR3aa,CDR3nt
.,TRBJ2-5,.,TRBV4-2,CASSQEFGDQETQYF,TGTGCCAGCAGCCAAGAATTCGGGGACCAAGAGACCCAGTACTTC
.,TRBJ2-3,TRBD2,TRBV2,CASSERGWFSGGSSTDTQYF,TGTGCCAGCAGTGAAAGGGGGTGGTTTAGCGGGGGGTCGAGCACAGATACGCAGTATTTT
few,TRBJ1-1,.,TRBV9,CASSPSLSDTEAFF,TGTGCCAGCAGCCCATCGTTATCGGACACTGAAGCTTTCTTT
.,TRBJ2-5,.,TRBV4-1,CASRPLLRSETQYF,TGCGCCAGCCGCCCCTTACTAAGGTCAGAGACCCAGTACTTC
once,TRBJ1-2,.,TRBV7-2,CASSLAHRTYGYTF,TGTGCCAGCAGCTTAGCCCACAGAACCTATGGCTACACCTTC
.,TRBJ2-5,.,TRBV20-1,CSALGETQYF,TGCAGTGCTCTGGGGGAGACCCAGTACTTC
few,TRBJ1-2,.,TRBV6-1,CASSQGRGYTF,TGTGCCAGCAGTCAGGGTAGGGGCTACACCTTC
few,TRBJ1-2,TRBD1,TRBV5-1,CASSLDRVLDGYTF,TGCGCCAGCAGCCTCGACAGGGTTTTGGATGGCTACACCTTC
.,TRBJ2-1,.,TRBV18,CASSPQPGSSYNEQFF,TGTGCCAGCTCCCCCCAGCCGGGAAGCTCCTACAATGAGCAGTTCTTC
.,TRBJ1-1,.,TRBV7-2,CASRLAGGRRTEAFF,TGTGCCAGCAGATTAGCGGGGGGGCGGAGGACTGAAGCTTTCTTT
.,TRBJ1-6,TRBD1,TRBV5-1,CASSKDRVSPLHF,TGCGCCAGCAGCAAGGACAGGGTTTCACCCCTCCACTTT
few,TRBJ1-5,.,TRBV30,CAWSPDSNQPQHF,TGTGCCTGGAGCCCAGATAGCAATCAGCCCCAGCATTTT
.,TRBJ2-4,TRBD2,TRBV7-2,CASSLVRLAGGLAKNIQYF,TGTGCCAGCAGCTTAGTTCGGTTAGCGGGGGGGCTAGCCAAAAACATTCAGTACTTC
.,TRBJ2-3,TRBD1,TRBV11-2,CASSLATDRGLTDTQYF,TGTGCCAGCAGCTTAGCGACGGACAGGGGGCTGACAGATACGCAGTATTTT
.,TRBJ2-5,.,TRBV10-3,CAISESRREETQYF,TGTGCCATCAGTGAGTCGCGAAGGGAAGAGACCCAGTACTTC
.,TRBJ1-1,TRBD1,TRBV10-2,CASSESRGLKGQLNTEAFF,TGCGCCAGCAGTGAGTCTAGAGGTTTAAAGGGACAGTTGAACACTGAAGCTTTCTTT
few,TRBJ1-5,.,TRBV12-5,CASGTDTFNQPQHF,TGTGCTAGTGGTACCGACACCTTTAATCAGCCCCAGCATTTT
.,TRBJ2-5,.,TRBV29-1,CISSSGRGETQYF,TGCATCTCCTCATCGGGCCGGGGAGAGACCCAGTACTTC
few,TRBJ2-7,.,TRBV19,CASSIDWAYEQYF,TGTGCCAGTAGTATAGATTGGGCCTACGAGCAGTACTTC
.,TRBJ2-1,TRBD2,TRBV7-7,CASSLAAGRYNEQFF,TGTGCTAGCAGCTTAGCAGCGGGGCGCTACAATGAGCAGTTCTTC
.,TRBJ2-3,TRBD2,TRBV7-3,CASSLMGSGKTDTQYF,TGTGCCAGCAGCTTAATGGGTAGCGGGAAGACAGATACGCAGTATTTT
.,TRBJ2-3,TRBD1,TRBV2,CASSSFLQGLSTDTQYF,TGTGCCAGCAGCTCCTTTTTACAGGGGCTTTCCACAGATACGCAGTATTTT
.,TRBJ2-5,.,TRBV7-9,CASNAYVETQYF,TGTGCCAGCAATGCTTATGTAGAGACCCAGTACTTC
.,TRBJ1-1,.,TRBV19,CASSQAQGTEAFF,TGTGCCAGTAGTCAGGCACAGGGCACTGAAGCTTTCTTT
.,TRBJ2-2,.,TRBV5-1,CASSLEGGMLTGELFF,TGCGCCAGCAGCTTGGAGGGGGGTATGCTAACCGGGGAGCTGTTTTTT
.,TRBJ2-7,TRBD1,TRBV5-4,CASSLGQGWYEQYF,TGTGCCAGCAGCCTCGGACAGGGGTGGTACGAGCAGTACTTC
.,TRBJ1-2,.,TRBV5-6,CASSLAGHGNGGYTF,TGTGCCAGCAGCTTGGCGGGACATGGGAACGGTGGCTACACCTTC
.,TRBJ2-1,.,TRBV7-2,CASSPSSLSRAGYNEQFF,TGTGCCAGCAGCCCATCTAGTCTTTCGCGGGCGGGCTACAATGAGCAGTTCTTC
.,TRBJ1-1,TRBD1,TRBV29-1,CSVEPQGVGAFF,TGCAGCGTTGAGCCACAGGGGGTTGGCGCTTTCTTT
once,TRBJ2-3,.,TRBV5-6,CASSPASADTQYF,TGTGCCAGCAGCCCCGCTAGTGCAGATACGCAGTATTTT
.,TRBJ2-5,.,TRBV5-4,CASSLGGGQETQYF,TGTGCCAGCAGCTTGGGAGGGGGCCAAGAGACCCAGTACTTC
few,TRBJ1-2,.,TRBV14,CASSQGSGINYGYTF,TGTGCCAGCAGCCAGGGGTCAGGGATTAACTATGGCTACACCTTC
.,TRBJ1-3,TRBD1,TRBV7-9,CASSPGTVNFAGNTIYF,TGTGCCAGCAGCCCCGGGACAGTGAACTTCGCAGGAAACACCATATATTTT
.,TRBJ2-3,.,TRBV6-1,CASRHRDSTDTQYF,TGTGCCAGCAGACACCGGGACAGCACAGATACGCAGTATTTT
.,TRBJ2-1,TRBD1,TRBV7-2,CASSSDRVRYNEQFF,TGTGCCAGCAGCTCAGACAGGGTGCGCTACAATGAGCAGTTCTTC
once,TRBJ2-2,.,TRBV11-2,CASSLLGQGGTGELFF,TGTGCCAGCAGCTTATTAGGGCAGGGGGGTACCGGGGAGCTGTTTTTT
.,TRBJ1-2,.,TRBV28,CASSLMGAYGYTF,TGTGCCAGCAGTTTAATGGGGGCATATGGCTACACCTTC
.,TRBJ1-3,.,TRBV5-1,CASSLSGGHSGNTIYF,TGCGCCAGCAGCTTGTCGGGGGGGCACTCTGGAAACACCATATATTTT
.,TRBJ1-6,.,TRBV6-1,CASRVGGGQNSPLHF,TGTGCCAGCCGGGTAGGGGGAGGGCAGAATTCACCCCTCCACTTT
few,TRBJ1-1,.,TRBV30,CAWEGGYTEAFF,TGTGCCTGGGAGGGAGGGTACACTGAAGCTTTCTTT
.,TRBJ2-1,TRBD2,TRBV5-4,CASSALDGTSGGAYNEQFF,TGTGCCAGCAGTGCCCTGGACGGGACTAGCGGGGGGGCCTACAATGAGCAGTTCTTC
.,TRBJ2-3,.,TRBV7-2,CASSLVGLPTDTQYF,TGTGCCAGCAGCTTAGTTGGTTTACCCACAGATACGCAGTATTTT
.,TRBJ2-3,TRBD1,TRBV6-5,CASSYGGQGDTQYF,TGTGCCAGCAGTTACGGCGGACAGGGGGATACGCAGTATTTT
.,TRBJ2-7,TRBD2,TRBV11-2,CASSTASGHSYEQYF,TGTGCCAGCAGCACCGCTAGCGGACACTCCTACGAGCAGTACTTC